This section outlines one T cell receptor (beta chain) sequence together with its context. The sample is drawn from a study of blood T cell repertoires in COVID-19. Whole-study context: The United States, Italy and Spain supplied acute and convalescent COVID-19 samples. The cDNA or gDNA used as material had been derived from T cells, B-cell-depleted T cells, or PBMCs.

Original processing notes: Quantification of nucleated cells was approximated via reference gene primer amplification. Profiling relied on immunoSEQ multiplex PCR, and the TCRdb table lists in-frame clones only, not all of them. Clone size and the V and J calls come from that table; the DNA yielded D and trimming. This sample carries roughly 120,000 clones, 85% to 90% of them seen once, and the ten largest clones take 6% to 9.5%. From germline, CDR1 is SGDLS and CDR2 YYNGEE. V lost 0 bases and J lost 1, with 8 bases in between. This CDR3 region has 15 residues. The V and J genes are TRBV9 and TRBJ1-3, with unresolved D. The receptor was isolated from a man between 65 and 85 years old who had recovered from COVID-19. The sequencing input was peripheral blood. This chain's CDR3 is CASSVVPGSGNTIYF. CDR3 nucleotides: TGTGCCAGCAGCGTAGTGCCAGGATCTGGAAACACCATATATTTT. Drawing the rest from reference TRBV9 and TRBJ1-3, the complete variable domain is DSGVTQTPKHLITATGQRVTLRCSPRSGDLSVYWYQQSLDQGLQFLIQYYNGEERAKGNILERFSAQQFPDLHSELNLSSLELGDSALYFCASSVVPGSGNTIYFGEGSWLTVV.